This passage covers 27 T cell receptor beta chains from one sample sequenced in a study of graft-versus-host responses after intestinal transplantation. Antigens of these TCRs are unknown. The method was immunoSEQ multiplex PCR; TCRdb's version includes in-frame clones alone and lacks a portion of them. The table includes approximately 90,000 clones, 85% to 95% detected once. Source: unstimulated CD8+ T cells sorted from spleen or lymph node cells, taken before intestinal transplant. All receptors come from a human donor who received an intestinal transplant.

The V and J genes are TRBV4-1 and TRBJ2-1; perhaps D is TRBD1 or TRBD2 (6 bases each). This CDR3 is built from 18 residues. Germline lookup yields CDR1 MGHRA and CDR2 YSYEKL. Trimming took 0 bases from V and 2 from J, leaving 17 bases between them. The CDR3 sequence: CASSQDWGAATTYNEQFF. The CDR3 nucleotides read TGCGCCAGCAGCCAAGATTGGGGGGCAGCCACCACCTACAATGAGCAGTTCTTC.

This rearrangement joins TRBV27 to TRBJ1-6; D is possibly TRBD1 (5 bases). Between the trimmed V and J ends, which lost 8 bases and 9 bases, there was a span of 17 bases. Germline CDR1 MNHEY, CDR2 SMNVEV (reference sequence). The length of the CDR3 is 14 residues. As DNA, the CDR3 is TGTGCCAGCTGCATGCAGGGTTTACTTTCACCCCTCCACTTT. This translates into CASCMQGLLSPLHF.

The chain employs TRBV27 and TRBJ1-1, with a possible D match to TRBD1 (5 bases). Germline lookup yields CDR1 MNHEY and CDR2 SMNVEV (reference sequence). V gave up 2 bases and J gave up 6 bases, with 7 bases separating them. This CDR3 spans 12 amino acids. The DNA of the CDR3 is TGTGCCAGCAGTTTAGGGGGGTCTGAAGCTTTCTTT. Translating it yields CASSLGGSEAFF.

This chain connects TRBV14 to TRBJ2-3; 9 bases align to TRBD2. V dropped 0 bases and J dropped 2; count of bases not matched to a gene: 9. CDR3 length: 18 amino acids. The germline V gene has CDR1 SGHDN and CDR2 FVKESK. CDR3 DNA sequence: TGTGCCAGCAGCCAAGATCGGTTTAGCGGGGGACACACAGATACGCAGTATTTT. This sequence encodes CASSQDRFSGGHTDTQYF.

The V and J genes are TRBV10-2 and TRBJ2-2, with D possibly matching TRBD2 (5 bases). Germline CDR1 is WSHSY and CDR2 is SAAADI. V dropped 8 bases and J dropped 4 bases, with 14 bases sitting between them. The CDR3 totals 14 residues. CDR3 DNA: TGCGCCAGCGTGGGGAGCGGCAGCACCGGGGAGCTGTTTTTT. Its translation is CASVGSGSTGELFF.

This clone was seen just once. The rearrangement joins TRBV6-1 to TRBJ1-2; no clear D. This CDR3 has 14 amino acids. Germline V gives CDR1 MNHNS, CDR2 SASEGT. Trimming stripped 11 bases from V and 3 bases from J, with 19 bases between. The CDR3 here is CAGTSPPNYYGYTF. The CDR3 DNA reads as TGTGCCGGTACCTCGCCCCCGAACTACTATGGCTACACCTTC.

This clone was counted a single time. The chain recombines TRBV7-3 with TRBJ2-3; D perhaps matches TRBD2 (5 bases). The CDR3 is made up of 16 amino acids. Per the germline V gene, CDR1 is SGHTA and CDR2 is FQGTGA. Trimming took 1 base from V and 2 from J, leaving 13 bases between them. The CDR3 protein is CASSLIFTLDTDTQYF. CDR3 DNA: TGTGCCAGCAGCTTAATCTTCACACTAGACACAGATACGCAGTATTTT.

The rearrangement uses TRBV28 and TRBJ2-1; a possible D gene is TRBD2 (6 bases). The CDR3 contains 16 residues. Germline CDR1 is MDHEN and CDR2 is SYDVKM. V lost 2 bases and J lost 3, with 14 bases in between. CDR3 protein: CASSLTQPGGYNEQFF. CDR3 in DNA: TGTGCCAGCAGTTTAACCCAACCCGGGGGCTACAATGAGCAGTTCTTC.

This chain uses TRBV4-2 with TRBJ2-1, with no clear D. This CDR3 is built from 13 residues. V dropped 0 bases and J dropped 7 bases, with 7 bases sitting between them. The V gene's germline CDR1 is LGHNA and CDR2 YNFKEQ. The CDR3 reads CASSQDQENEQFF. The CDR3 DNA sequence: TGTGCCAGCAGCCAAGATCAGGAGAATGAGCAGTTCTTC.

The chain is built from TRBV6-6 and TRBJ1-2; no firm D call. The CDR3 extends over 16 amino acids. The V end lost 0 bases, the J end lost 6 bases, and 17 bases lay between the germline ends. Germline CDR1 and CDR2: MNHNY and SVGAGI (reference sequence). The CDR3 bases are TGTGCCAGCAGTTACTCGAGTTCGGCGGGTCCTGATGGCTACACCTTC. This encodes CASSYSSSAGPDGYTF.

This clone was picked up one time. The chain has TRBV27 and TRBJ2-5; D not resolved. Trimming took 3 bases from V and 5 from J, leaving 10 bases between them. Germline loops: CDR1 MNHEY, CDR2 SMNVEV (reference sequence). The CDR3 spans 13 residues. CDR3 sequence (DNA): TGTGCCAGCAGTTTTGTCCTGGGGGAGACCCAGTACTTC. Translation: CASSFVLGETQYF.

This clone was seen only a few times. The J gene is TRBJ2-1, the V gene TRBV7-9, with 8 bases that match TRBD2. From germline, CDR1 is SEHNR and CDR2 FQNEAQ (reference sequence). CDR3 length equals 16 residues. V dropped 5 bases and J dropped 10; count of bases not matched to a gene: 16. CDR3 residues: CASSPGAGGPLGEQFF. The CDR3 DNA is TGTGCCAGCAGCCCAGGGGCGGGAGGACCCCTTGGAGAGCAGTTCTTC.

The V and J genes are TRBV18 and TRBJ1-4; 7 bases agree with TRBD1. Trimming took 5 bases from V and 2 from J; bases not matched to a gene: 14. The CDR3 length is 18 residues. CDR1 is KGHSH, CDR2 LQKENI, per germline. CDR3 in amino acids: CASSFYTQQGTTNEKLFF. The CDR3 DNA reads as TGTGCCAGCTCATTTTACACTCAACAGGGGACGACTAATGAAAAACTGTTTTTT.

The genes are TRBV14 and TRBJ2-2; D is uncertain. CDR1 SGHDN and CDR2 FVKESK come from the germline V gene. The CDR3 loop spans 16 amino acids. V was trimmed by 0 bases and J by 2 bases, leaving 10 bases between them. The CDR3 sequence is CASSQDVGSNTGELFF. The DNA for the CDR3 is TGTGCCAGCAGCCAAGATGTGGGAAGCAACACCGGGGAGCTGTTTTTT.

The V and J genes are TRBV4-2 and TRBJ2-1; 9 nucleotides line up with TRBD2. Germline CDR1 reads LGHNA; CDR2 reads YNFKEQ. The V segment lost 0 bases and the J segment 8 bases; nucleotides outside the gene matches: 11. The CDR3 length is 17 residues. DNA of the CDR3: TGTGCCAGCAGCCAAGACATCGCTAGCGGGATGGTAGATGAGCAGTTCTTC. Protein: CASSQDIASGMVDEQFF.

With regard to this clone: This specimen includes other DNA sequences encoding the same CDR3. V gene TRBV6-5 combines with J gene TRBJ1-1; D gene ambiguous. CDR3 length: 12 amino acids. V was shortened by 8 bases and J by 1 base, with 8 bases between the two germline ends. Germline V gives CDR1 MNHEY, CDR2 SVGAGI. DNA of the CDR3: TGTGCCAGCTCTTCGGCGAACACTGAAGCTTTCTTT. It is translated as CASSSANTEAFF.

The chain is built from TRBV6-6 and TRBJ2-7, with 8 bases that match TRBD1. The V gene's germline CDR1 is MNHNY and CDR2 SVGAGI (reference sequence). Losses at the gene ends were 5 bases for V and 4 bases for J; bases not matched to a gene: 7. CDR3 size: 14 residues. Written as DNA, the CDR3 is TGTGCCAGCAGTGGTTGGACAGGGAGATACGAGCAGTACTTC. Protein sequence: CASSGWTGRYEQYF.

The CDR3 region has the DNA TGTGCCAGCAGCGAGGGGACTGAAAGCTACGAGCAGTACTTC. Encoded protein: CASSEGTESYEQYF. The V call is TRBV9, the J call TRBJ2-7, with D maybe TRBD2 (6 bases). Trimming took 3 bases from V and 3 from J, leaving 13 bases between them. The germline gives CDR1 SGDLS, CDR2 YYNGEE. CDR3 length equals 14 residues.

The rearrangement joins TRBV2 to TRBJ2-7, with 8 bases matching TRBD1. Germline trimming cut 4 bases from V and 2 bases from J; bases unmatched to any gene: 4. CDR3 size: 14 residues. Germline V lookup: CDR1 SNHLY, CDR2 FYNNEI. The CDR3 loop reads CASSAGQGTYEQYF. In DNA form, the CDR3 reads TGTGCCAGCAGTGCAGGACAGGGCACCTACGAGCAGTACTTC. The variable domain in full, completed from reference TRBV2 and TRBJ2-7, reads EPEVTQTPSHQVTQMGQEVILRCVPISNHLYFYWYRQILGQKVEFLVSFYNNEISEKSEIFDDQFSVERPDGSNFTLKIRSTKLEDSAMYFCASSAGQGTYEQYFGPGTRLTVT.

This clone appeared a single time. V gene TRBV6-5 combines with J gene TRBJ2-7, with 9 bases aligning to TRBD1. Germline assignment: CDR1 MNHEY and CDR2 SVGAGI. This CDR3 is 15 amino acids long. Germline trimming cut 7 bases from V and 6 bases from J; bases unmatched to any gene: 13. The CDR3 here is CASTPTGGQGTEQYF. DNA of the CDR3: TGTGCCAGCACCCCCACCGGGGGACAGGGTACCGAGCAGTACTTC.

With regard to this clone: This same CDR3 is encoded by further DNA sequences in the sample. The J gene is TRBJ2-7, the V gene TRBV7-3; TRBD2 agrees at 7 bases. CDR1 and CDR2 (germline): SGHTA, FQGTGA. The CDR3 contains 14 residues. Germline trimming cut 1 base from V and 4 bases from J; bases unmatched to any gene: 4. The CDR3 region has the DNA TGTGCCAGCAGCTTAAGGGGAGGGCGATACGAGCAGTACTTC. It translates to CASSLRGGRYEQYF.

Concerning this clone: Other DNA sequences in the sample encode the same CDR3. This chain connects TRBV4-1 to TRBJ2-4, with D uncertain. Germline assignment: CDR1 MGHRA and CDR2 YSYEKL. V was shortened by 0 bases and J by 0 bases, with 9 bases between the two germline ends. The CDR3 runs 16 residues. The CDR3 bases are TGCGCCAGCAGCCAAGAGGGGTCCCTAGCCAAAAACATTCAGTACTTC. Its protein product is CASSQEGSLAKNIQYF.

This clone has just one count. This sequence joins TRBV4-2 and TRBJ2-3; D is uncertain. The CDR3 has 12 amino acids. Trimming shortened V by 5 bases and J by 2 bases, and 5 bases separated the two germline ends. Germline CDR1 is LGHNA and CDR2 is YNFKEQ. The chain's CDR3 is CASSGDTDTQYF. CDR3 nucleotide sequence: TGTGCCAGCAGCGGGGACACAGATACGCAGTATTTT.

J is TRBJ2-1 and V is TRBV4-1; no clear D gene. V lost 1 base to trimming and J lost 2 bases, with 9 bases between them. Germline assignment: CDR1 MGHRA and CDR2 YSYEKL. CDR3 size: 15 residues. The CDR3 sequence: CASSQGGWAYNEQFF. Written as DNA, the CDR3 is TGCGCCAGCAGCCAAGGGGGTTGGGCCTACAATGAGCAGTTCTTC.

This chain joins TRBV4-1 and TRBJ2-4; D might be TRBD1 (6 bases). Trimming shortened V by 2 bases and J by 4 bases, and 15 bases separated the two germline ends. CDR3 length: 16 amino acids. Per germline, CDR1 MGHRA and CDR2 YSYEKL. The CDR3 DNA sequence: TGCGCCAGCAGCCAAATAATGGCAGGGGCGAAAAACATTCAGTACTTC. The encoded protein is CASSQIMAGAKNIQYF.

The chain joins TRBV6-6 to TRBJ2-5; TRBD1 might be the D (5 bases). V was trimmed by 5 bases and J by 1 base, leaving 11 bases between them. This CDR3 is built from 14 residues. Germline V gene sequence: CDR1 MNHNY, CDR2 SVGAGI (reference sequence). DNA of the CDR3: TGTGCCAGCAGTCTCGACAGCCTCCAAGAGACCCAGTACTTC. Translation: CASSLDSLQETQYF.

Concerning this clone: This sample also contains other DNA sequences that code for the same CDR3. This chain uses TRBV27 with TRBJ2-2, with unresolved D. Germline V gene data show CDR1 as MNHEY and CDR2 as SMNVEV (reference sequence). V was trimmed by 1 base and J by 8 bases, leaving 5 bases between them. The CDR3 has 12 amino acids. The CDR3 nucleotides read TGTGCCAGCAGTTTATTATCTGGGGAGCTGTTTTTT. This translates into CASSLLSGELFF.